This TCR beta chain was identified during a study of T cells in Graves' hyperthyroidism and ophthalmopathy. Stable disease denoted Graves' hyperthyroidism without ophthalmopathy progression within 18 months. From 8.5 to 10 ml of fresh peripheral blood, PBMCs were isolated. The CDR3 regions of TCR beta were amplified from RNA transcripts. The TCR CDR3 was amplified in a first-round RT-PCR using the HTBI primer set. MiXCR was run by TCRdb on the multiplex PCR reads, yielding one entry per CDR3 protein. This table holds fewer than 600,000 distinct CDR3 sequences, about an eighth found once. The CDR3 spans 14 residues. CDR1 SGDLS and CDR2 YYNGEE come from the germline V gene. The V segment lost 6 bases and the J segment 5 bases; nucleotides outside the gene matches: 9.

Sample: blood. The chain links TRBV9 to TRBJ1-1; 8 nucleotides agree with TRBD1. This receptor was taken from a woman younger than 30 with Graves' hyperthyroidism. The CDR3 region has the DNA TGTGCCAGCAACCCAGGACAGGGAATAACTGAAGCTTTCTTT. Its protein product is CASNPGQGITEAFF.